The 14 T cell receptor beta chains in this list originate from one sample, sequenced in a study of blood T cell repertoires in COVID-19. Repertoires were generated with immunoSEQ multiplex PCR, while TCRdb's copy carries only in-frame clones and drops some. The table has approximately 120,000 clones, around 85% seen once. Sequenced sample: peripheral blood. The receptors were gathered from a woman older than 75 with COVID-19, enrolled during active disease.

The rearrangement uses TRBV19 and TRBJ2-3; D remains ambiguous. This CDR3 region has 13 residues. CDR1 is LNHDA and CDR2 is SQIVND in the germline V gene (reference sequence). V lost 4 bases, J lost 8 bases, and 13 bases lay in between. DNA for the CDR3: TGTGCCAGTAGTACGACTGCCACACGTACGCAGTATTTT. Its protein is CASSTTATRTQYF. Filled out from reference TRBV19 and TRBJ2-3, the complete variable domain reads DGGITQSPKYLFRKEGQNVTLSCEQNLNHDAMYWYRQDPGQGLRLIYYSQIVNDFQKGDIAEGYSVSREKKESFPLTVTSAQKNPTAFYLCASSTTATRTQYFGPGTRLTVL.

The rearrangement uses TRBV13 and TRBJ1-3; D remains unclear. The CDR3 sequence is 12 residues long. Germline assignment: CDR1 PRHDT and CDR2 FYEKMQ (reference sequence). The V end was cut by 5 bases, the J end by 3 bases, with 5 bases between. CDR3 DNA sequence: TGTGCCAGCAGCCTTATTGGAAACACCATATATTTT. It specifies CASSLIGNTIYF.

The chain recombines TRBV19 with TRBJ2-6, with D uncertain. CDR1 and CDR2 from the germline V gene are LNHDA and SQIVND (reference sequence). V was clipped by 5 bases and J by 4 bases, with 12 bases between them. The length of the CDR3 is 15 residues. For the CDR3, the DNA is TGTGCCAGTAGTCGTCAGAGGTTAGGGGCCAACGTCCTGACTTTC. The encoded protein is CASSRQRLGANVLTF.

J is TRBJ2-1 and V is TRBV5-5; 10 bases are shared with TRBD2. Germline V gene sequence: CDR1 SGHKS, CDR2 YYEKEE (reference sequence). The CDR3 loop spans 14 amino acids. V shed 4 bases, J shed 9 bases, and the junction held 7 bases outside the gene matches. The DNA for the CDR3 is TGTGCCAGCAGCCAAGCGGGAGGGCAGGGTGAGCAGTTCTTC. Its protein product is CASSQAGGQGEQFF.

The chain recombines TRBV6-2 or TRBV6-3 with TRBJ2-2, with 9 bases identical to TRBD2. J was trimmed by 1 base and V by 5 bases; bases with no gene match: 5. The CDR3 sequence is 16 residues long. CDR1 and CDR2 (germline): MNHEY, SVGEGT. CDR3 coding DNA: TGTGCCAGCAGTCGCGCTAGCGGGATGAACACCGGGGAGCTGTTTTTT. It translates to CASSRASGMNTGELFF.

This sequence joins TRBV5-6 and TRBJ2-5; D call uncertain. This CDR3 region has 13 residues. V gave up 4 bases and J gave up 5 bases, with 12 bases separating them. Germline V gene lookup returns CDR1 SGHDT and CDR2 YYEEEE. The CDR3, as DNA: TGTGCCAGCAGCCTTATGAGTGTTGAGACCCAGTACTTC. Translating gives CASSLMSVETQYF.

The rearrangement uses TRBV15 and TRBJ2-7, with TRBD2 identical over 9 bases. V lost 1 base and J lost 4; bases outside the gene matches: 5. The length of the CDR3 is 15 residues. Germline V gene lookup returns CDR1 LNHNV and CDR2 YYDKDF (reference sequence). The CDR3 protein is CATSRGAGGIYEQYF. CDR3 DNA sequence: TGTGCCACCAGCAGAGGGGCGGGAGGGATTTACGAGCAGTACTTC.

The V call is TRBV5-4, the J call TRBJ2-1; 8 nucleotides align to TRBD2. This CDR3 is 16 amino acids long. Per the germline V gene, CDR1 is SGHNT and CDR2 is YYREEE (reference sequence). V lost 0 bases, J lost 9 bases, and 11 bases stayed unmatched. CDR3 region: CASSLAGGSGIGEQFF. The CDR3 DNA reads as TGTGCCAGCAGCTTGGCCGGGGGTAGCGGGATAGGTGAGCAGTTCTTC. The full variable domain, completed using reference TRBV5-4 and TRBJ2-1, is ETGVTQSPTHLIKTRGQQVTLRCSSQSGHNTVSWYQQALGQGPQFIFQYYREEENGRGNFPPRFSGLQFPNYSSELNVNALELDDSALYLCASSLAGGSGIGEQFFGPGTRLTVL.

This chain links TRBV5-4 with TRBJ2-1; 7 bases are a match to TRBD2. The germline CDR1 and CDR2 sequences are SGHNT and YYREEE (reference sequence). V lost 1 base and J lost 0; bases outside the gene matches: 1. This CDR3 has 15 residues. The CDR3 loop reads CASSLRGSSYNEQFF. The CDR3 coding sequence is TGTGCCAGCAGCTTGCGCGGGAGCTCCTACAATGAGCAGTTCTTC.

This clone was recorded once. This chain joins TRBV5-4 and TRBJ1-1, with TRBD1 matching over 8 bases. V dropped 5 bases and J dropped 2; count of bases not matched to a gene: 8. The germline CDR1 and CDR2 sequences are SGHNT and YYREEE (reference sequence). The CDR3 extends over 15 amino acids. The CDR3 region has the DNA TGTGCCAGCAGTTTCGGACAGGGCCCCAACACTGAAGCTTTCTTT. It specifies CASSFGQGPNTEAFF.

The J gene is TRBJ2-5, the V gene TRBV2; maybe TRBD1 (6 bases). Trimming took off 4 bases at V and 1 base at J, with 10 bases between the two ends. The CDR3 runs to 14 residues. Germline values: CDR1 SNHLY, CDR2 FYNNEI. This chain's CDR3 is CASSVDRSQETQYF. The CDR3 DNA follows: TGTGCCAGCAGTGTTGACAGGAGCCAAGAGACCCAGTACTTC.

The chain recombines TRBV2 with TRBJ2-7; D ambiguous. The germline V gene encodes CDR1 SNHLY and CDR2 FYNNEI. CDR3 size: 11 residues. The germline V and J ends were trimmed by 6 bases and 5 bases, with 8 bases remaining between them. Here the CDR3 reads CASRRVDEQYF. CDR3 DNA sequence: TGTGCCAGCAGACGGGTTGACGAGCAGTACTTC.

The V call is TRBV28, the J call TRBJ1-2, with 7 bases that match TRBD1. The junction had 11 bases not matched to a gene; V was cut back by 3 bases and J by 4 bases. Germline V gene lookup returns CDR1 MDHEN and CDR2 SYDVKM. CDR3 size: 16 residues. The CDR3 DNA follows: TGTGCCAGCAGTTTTGACAGGGTAGTAACCCTCTATGGCTACACCTTC. It encodes CASSFDRVVTLYGYTF.

V usage is TRBV5-1 and J usage is TRBJ2-5, with 12 nucleotides matching TRBD2. Germline values: CDR1 SGHRS, CDR2 YFSETQ. This CDR3 comprises 15 residues. V lost 4 bases, J lost 5 bases, and 6 bases stayed unmatched. The CDR3 reads CASSPGLAGRETQYF. CDR3 coding DNA: TGCGCCAGCAGCCCAGGACTAGCGGGAAGGGAGACCCAGTACTTC.